These 2 T cell receptor beta chains originate from one sample sequenced in a study of CD8 T cells in ankylosing spondylitis. TCRdb reprocessed the 5' RACE reads with MiXCR, giving one entry per CDR3 protein. Here the sample spans 150,000 to 200,000 distinct CDR3 sequences, about 17% being singletons. The sample comprised blood, either unsorted or a sorted T cell fraction (not recorded which). The receptors derive from a male donor with ankylosing spondylitis or in good health (not recorded which).

The chain carries TRBV9 and TRBJ2-1, with a weak D call TRBD1 (7 bases). Germline CDR1 is SGDLS and CDR2 is YYNGEE. This CDR3 region has 16 residues. Trimming took off 3 bases at V and 0 bases at J, with 13 bases between the two ends. Written as DNA, the CDR3 is TGTGCCAGCAGCGCCAGGCGGGACAGCTCCTACAATGAGCAGTTCTTC. Translated, it gives CASSARRDSSYNEQFF.

This clonotype showed up just a few times. The chain couples TRBV11-2 to TRBJ2-5; a weak D match, TRBD1 (5 bases). The CDR3 consists of 15 residues. Trimming shortened V by 3 bases and J by 2 bases, and 13 bases separated the two germline ends. Germline-derived CDR1 and CDR2 are SGHAT and FQNNGV. The CDR3 DNA reads as TGTGCCAGCAGCTTGCAGGGTCAGCTACAAGAGACCCAGTACTTC. This gives the protein CASSLQGQLQETQYF.